This T cell receptor (beta chain) is from a study of blood T cell repertoires in COVID-19. On the study more broadly: Acute and convalescent COVID-19 specimens originated in the United States, Italy and Spain. T cells, B-cell-depleted T cells, or PBMCs supplied cDNA or gDNA.

The CDR3 has 17 residues. V shed 3 bases, J shed 4 bases, and the junction held 8 bases outside the gene matches. Germline V lookup: CDR1 KGHDR, CDR2 SFDVKD. In the authors' methods: Reference gene primers were amplified, and this amplification served to estimate nucleated cell counts. Sequenced by immunoSEQ multiplex PCR; TCRdb stores in-frame clones only, minus some. V, J and clone size are those of that table, while D and trimming were read from the DNA. There are approximately 83,000 clones in the sample; about 77% occur only once, and approximately 10% lies in the top ten. This TCR came from a woman aged 80 or older with acute or convalescent COVID-19. Sequencing was done on a sample of peripheral blood. J is TRBJ1-1 and V is TRBV24-1; TRBD1 matches 12 bases. The CDR3 nucleotides read TGTGCCACCAGTGATAATCCGGGACAGGGGGCTGGCACTGAAGCTTTCTTT. Residues: CATSDNPGQGAGTEAFF.